Listed here are 20 T cell receptor beta chains from one sample, sequenced in a study of long-term antiretroviral therapy in people with HIV. With survey level as its setting, the immunoSEQ assay was v3.0. Assay: immunoSEQ multiplex PCR; the TCRdb copy retains only in-frame clones and omits some. The profile shows over 30,000 clones, around 74% of them singletons. The specimen was unsorted PBMCs, collected 3 years after starting antiretroviral therapy. These receptors were taken from a man between 50 and 59 years old with HIV.

The chain employs TRBV7-2 and TRBJ2-3; a weak D match, TRBD2 (6 bases). Trimming removed 5 bases from V and 3 bases from J, with 15 bases in between. Germline CDR1 and CDR2: SGHTA and FQGNSA. This CDR3 comprises 15 residues. The CDR3 is CASSLQLARTDTQYF. CDR3 nucleotides: TGTGCCAGCAGCCTTCAACTAGCTCGGACAGATACGCAGTATTTT.

The chain uses TRBV9 and TRBJ1-1; D uncertain. V shed 0 bases and J shed 5 bases, with 20 bases lying between them. Germline CDR1 and CDR2: SGDLS and YYNGEE. The CDR3 runs to 17 residues. The CDR3 spells CASSVATGFLDDTEAFF. The CDR3 nucleotides read TGTGCCAGCAGCGTAGCTACGGGGTTTTTGGATGATACTGAAGCTTTCTTT.

The V gene is TRBV2, the J gene TRBJ1-5; TRBD1 might be the D (5 bases). This CDR3 has 17 residues. CDR1 SNHLY and CDR2 FYNNEI come from the germline V gene. Trimming stripped 4 bases from V and 2 bases from J, with 18 bases between. This CDR3 reads CASSATGQARGNQPQHF. The CDR3 DNA reads as TGTGCCAGCAGTGCTACAGGCCAAGCGAGGGGCAATCAGCCCCAGCATTTT.

Here the CDR3 reads CASSYSKAGITEAFF. CDR3 bases: TGTGCCAGCAGTTACAGCAAGGCGGGGATCACTGAAGCTTTCTTT. The chain is built from TRBV6-5 and TRBJ1-1, with unresolved D. Germline V gene sequence: CDR1 MNHEY, CDR2 SVGAGI. V was pared by 2 bases and J by 4 bases, with 14 bases between. The CDR3 consists of 15 residues.

CDR3: CASSIRTRGNQPQHF. In DNA, the CDR3 is TGTGCCAGCAGTATAAGGACAAGGGGCAATCAGCCCCAGCATTTT. The chain links TRBV6-1 to TRBJ1-5, with a possible D match to TRBD1 (5 bases). The germline V gene has CDR1 MNHNS and CDR2 SASEGT. This CDR3 has 15 residues. Trimming removed 5 bases from V and 2 bases from J, with 13 bases in between.

This clone was detected a few times. The V and J genes are TRBV2 and TRBJ1-6; no definite D call. The CDR3 loop spans 11 amino acids. Germline CDR1 is SNHLY and CDR2 is FYNNEI. Trimming took off 4 bases at V and 8 bases at J, with 3 bases between the two ends. CDR3 sequence reads: CASSVHSPLHF. CDR3 coding DNA: TGTGCCAGCAGTGTACATTCACCCCTCCACTTT.

The chain uses TRBV27 and TRBJ2-5; the match to TRBD2 covers 8 bases. The CDR3 extends over 18 amino acids. The trim removed 0 bases at V and 1 base at J, leaving 10 bases unmatched. From germline, CDR1 is MNHEY and CDR2 SMNVEV (reference sequence). This CDR3 reads CASSLSLAASGFQETQYF. CDR3 sequence (DNA): TGTGCCAGCAGTTTATCATTGGCGGCTAGCGGGTTCCAAGAGACCCAGTACTTC.

The chain links TRBV28 to TRBJ1-5; D not certain. There are 15 residues in the CDR3. V shed 11 bases and J shed 0 bases, with 17 bases lying between them. In germline, CDR1 is MDHEN, CDR2 SYDVKM. In nucleotides, the CDR3 is TGTGCCTCCCAGTGGGCGGTAGATAGCAATCAGCCCCAGCATTTT. It specifies CASQWAVDSNQPQHF.

The chain uses TRBV6-5 and TRBJ2-7; 7 bases are a match to TRBD1. The CDR3 loop spans 14 amino acids. Trimming at V came to 2 bases and at J to 2 bases, leaving 3 bases not matched to a gene. Germline V CDR1 and CDR2: MNHEY, SVGAGI. The CDR3 spells CASSYLTGPYEQYF. The DNA of the CDR3 is TGTGCCAGCAGTTACCTGACAGGGCCCTACGAGCAGTACTTC.

The chain is built from TRBV5-1 and TRBJ2-1; unclear D gene. The V and J ends lost 1 base and 5 bases respectively, with 13 bases between them. CDR1 and CDR2 from the germline V gene are SGHRS and YFSETQ. CDR3 length equals 15 residues. CDR3 nucleotides: TGCGCCAGCAGCTTGTTACCAGGATGGGACAATGAGCAGTTCTTC. This encodes CASSLLPGWDNEQFF.

The chain has TRBV29-1 and TRBJ2-3; 13 nucleotides line up with TRBD2. The ends lost 2 bases at V and 2 bases at J; junction bases unmatched: 7. The CDR3 extends over 17 amino acids. In germline, CDR1 is SQVTM, CDR2 ANQGSEA. The chain's CDR3 is CSVENPGLAGDTDTQYF. CDR3 nucleotides: TGCAGCGTTGAAAACCCTGGACTAGCGGGAGACACAGATACGCAGTATTTT.

V usage is TRBV9 and J usage is TRBJ2-3; possible D gene TRBD2, 6 bases. Between the trimmed V and J ends, which lost 2 bases and 0 bases, there was a span of 10 bases. Germline V lookup: CDR1 SGDLS, CDR2 YYNGEE. The CDR3 is made up of 15 amino acids. The CDR3 bases are TGTGCCAGCAGCGTTTGGGGGACTAGCACAGATACGCAGTATTTT. This codes for CASSVWGTSTDTQYF.

The V gene is TRBV7-2, the J gene TRBJ2-1; unclear D gene. The germline V and J ends were trimmed by 2 bases and 13 bases, with 12 bases remaining between them. The CDR3 sequence is 12 residues long. Germline CDR1 reads SGHTA; CDR2 reads FQGNSA. Written as DNA, the CDR3 is TGTGCCAGCAGCTTAACCAGGTCCCTTCAGTTCTTC. This encodes CASSLTRSLQFF. Variable domain in full (rest from reference TRBV7-2 and TRBJ2-1): GAGVSQSPSNKVTEKGKDVELRCDPISGHTALYWYRQSLGQGLEFLIYFQGNSAPDKSGLPSDRFSAERTGGSVSTLTIQRTQQEDSAVYLCASSLTRSLQFFGPGTRLTVL.

This chain connects TRBV14 to TRBJ2-3; D possibly corresponds to TRBD1 (6 bases). Looked up from germline, CDR1 is SGHDN and CDR2 is FVKESK. Trimming shortened V by 4 bases and J by 2 bases, and 19 bases separated the two germline ends. The CDR3 has 17 residues. This CDR3 reads CASSPALQGWVTDTQYF. The CDR3 DNA follows: TGTGCCAGCAGCCCCGCCTTGCAGGGGTGGGTCACAGATACGCAGTATTTT.

The V and J genes are TRBV28 and TRBJ1-2, with a tentative D call TRBD1 (5 bases). Germline values: CDR1 MDHEN, CDR2 SYDVKM. The CDR3 runs 13 residues. V shed 7 bases and J shed 8 bases, with 17 bases lying between them. The CDR3 reads CASKPGLLGGYTF. CDR3 DNA: TGTGCCAGCAAACCGGGACTTCTGGGAGGCTACACCTTC.

The chain combines TRBV11-2 with TRBJ2-2; D possibly matches TRBD1 or TRBD2 (5 bases each). Trimming shortened V by 5 bases and J by 9 bases, and 19 bases separated the two germline ends. This CDR3 spans 15 amino acids. Germline V gene sequence: CDR1 SGHAT, CDR2 FQNNGV. CDR3 loop: CASSNLGAVGRELFF. The CDR3 DNA follows: TGTGCCAGCAGCAACCTCGGGGCGGTCGGACGGGAGCTGTTTTTT.

This clone was seen only a few times. The CDR3 spells CASSPSGSPETQYF. The CDR3 DNA follows: TGTGCCAGCAGCCCAAGTGGGTCACCAGAGACCCAGTACTTC. The gene calls are TRBV7-3 and TRBJ2-5; D is unresolved. V lost 5 bases and J lost 4, with 14 bases in between. The CDR3 is 14 amino acids. CDR1 SGHTA and CDR2 FQGTGA come from the germline V gene.

The rearrangement joins TRBV7-9 to TRBJ1-2, with D unclear. Germline V CDR1 and CDR2: SEHNR, FQNEAQ (reference sequence). The CDR3 runs 12 residues. V was trimmed by 2 bases and J by 7 bases, leaving 8 bases between them. The CDR3 is CASSLHEGGYTF. The CDR3 bases are TGTGCCAGCAGCTTACACGAAGGTGGCTACACCTTC.

The rearrangement links TRBV11-2 to TRBJ2-5; 9 bases line up with TRBD1. The CDR3 is made up of 15 amino acids. The germline V gene encodes CDR1 SGHAT and CDR2 FQNNGV. V lost 5 bases and J lost 5; bases outside the gene matches: 9. CDR3 DNA sequence: TGTGCCAGCAGCATCAGACAGGGGGAGCGGGAGACCCAGTACTTC. Its protein is CASSIRQGERETQYF.

The chain is built from TRBV4-2 and TRBJ1-2; tentatively, D is TRBD1 (5 bases). V was clipped by 8 bases and J by 4 bases, with 23 bases between them. The CDR3 spans 16 residues. Germline V lookup: CDR1 LGHNA, CDR2 YNFKEQ. The CDR3 nucleotides are TGTGCCAGCCACCGGGTGGGGGATCTGGATACCTATGGCTACACCTTC. This gives the protein CASHRVGDLDTYGYTF.